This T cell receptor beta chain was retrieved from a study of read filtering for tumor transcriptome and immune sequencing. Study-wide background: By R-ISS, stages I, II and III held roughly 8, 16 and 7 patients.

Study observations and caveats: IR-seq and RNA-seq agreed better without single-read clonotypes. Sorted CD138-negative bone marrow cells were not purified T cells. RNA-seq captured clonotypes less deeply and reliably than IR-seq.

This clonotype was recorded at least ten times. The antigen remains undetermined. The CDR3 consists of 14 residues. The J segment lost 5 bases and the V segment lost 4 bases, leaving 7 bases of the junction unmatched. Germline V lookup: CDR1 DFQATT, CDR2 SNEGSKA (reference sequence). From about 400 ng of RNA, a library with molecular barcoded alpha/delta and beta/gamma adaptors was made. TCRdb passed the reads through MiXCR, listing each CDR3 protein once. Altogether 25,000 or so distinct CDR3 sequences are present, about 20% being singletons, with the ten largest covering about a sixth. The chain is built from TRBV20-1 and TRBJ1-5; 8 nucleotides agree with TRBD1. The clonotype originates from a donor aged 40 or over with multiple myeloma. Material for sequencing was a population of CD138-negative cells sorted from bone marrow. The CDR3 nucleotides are TGCAGTGCTATCGGACAGGGAAAAGATCAGCCCCAGCATTTT. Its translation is CSAIGQGKDQPQHF.